This T cell receptor (beta chain) was sequenced during a study of blood T cell repertoires in COVID-19. Authors' methods: It was from reference gene primer amplification that nucleated cell counts were estimated. Here immunoSEQ multiplex PCR was the method, and the copy in TCRdb shows in-frame clones only, minus some. That table supplies the V and J calls and clone size; D and trimming were determined from the DNA. The sample includes 200,000 to 300,000 clones, around 89% of them seen just once. The CDR3 has 13 amino acids. V trimming: 3 bases; J trimming: 8 bases; junction bases outside the gene matches: 3. Germline V CDR1 and CDR2: LGHNT, FRNRAP. Recruitment covered fewer than 25 US areas and drew participants whose ages spanned about 18 to 90 years. Grouping used clinical history reported by participants in a survey and questionnaire.

Sequencing was done on a sample of PBMCs or T cells enriched from blood (not recorded which). The source is a woman in her thirties or forties with acute COVID-19. The chain employs TRBV12-5 and TRBJ2-1; 8 nucleotides align to TRBD1. CDR3 sequence reads: CASGFDRGYEQFF. The CDR3 bases are TGTGCTAGTGGTTTCGACAGGGGCTATGAGCAGTTCTTC.